These T cell receptor beta chains were read from a single sample in a study of response to subunit inactivated influenza vaccine. TCRdb re-analysed the RT-PCR reads in MiXCR, keeping a single row per CDR3 protein. This sample yields about 480,000 distinct CDR3 sequences, of which under 15% are seen a single time; roughly 14% belongs to the top ten. Sequencing used PBMCs from blood, obtained 35 to 45 days after vaccination. The receptors stem from a man aged 50-59 years who received an inactivated influenza vaccine. Each CDR3 is given with its conserved first and last residue. D genes are given only for firm matches. Clone size is shown for a subset of rows, as once, few, many or a class of expanded clone.

size,J,D,V,CDR3,DNA
many,TRBJ2-2,TRBD1,TRBV15,CATRQGNTGELFF,TGTGCCACAAGACAGGGGAACACCGGGGAGCTGTTTTTT
many,TRBJ1-5,-,TRBV3-1,CASSQDRRVLKPQHF,TGTGCCAGCAGCCAAGATAGGCGGGTTCTGAAGCCCCAGCATTTT
-,TRBJ2-5,TRBD1,TRBV28,CASSPHTLGDRVETQYF,TGTGCCAGCAGTCCCCATACGCTGGGGGACAGGGTAGAGACCCAGTACTTC
-,TRBJ2-7,-,TRBV20-1,CSARLGEQYF,TGCAGTGCTAGATTGGGCGAGCAGTACTTC
-,TRBJ1-1,-,TRBV12-3/TRBV12-4,CASSPRGEGGKFF,TGTGCCAGCAGTCCCCGTGGGGAGGGCGGAAAGTTCTTT
-,TRBJ2-1,-,TRBV29-1,CSVEGLNNRIYNEQFF,TGCAGCGTTGAAGGCCTAAATAACAGAATTTACAATGAGCAGTTCTTC
many,TRBJ2-1,-,TRBV27,CASSLASSNEQFF,TGTGCCAGCAGTTTGGCTAGTTCAAATGAGCAGTTCTTC
-,TRBJ1-5,-,TRBV10-3,CAISLERGSNQPQHF,TGTGCCATCAGTCTGGAAAGGGGAAGCAATCAGCCCCAGCATTTT
many,TRBJ2-7,TRBD1,TRBV5-5,CASSLYRGNYEQYF,TGTGCCAGCAGCTTGTACAGGGGAAACTACGAGCAGTACTTC
few,TRBJ2-1,-,TRBV28,CASSLFSVRWGNEQFF,TGTGCCAGCAGTTTATTCTCAGTGAGGTGGGGCAATGAGCAGTTCTTC
-,TRBJ2-3,-,TRBV6-5,CASSYSAAPDTQYF,TGTGCCAGCAGTTACTCGGCGGCTCCAGATACGCAGTATTTT
few,TRBJ2-5,TRBD2,TRBV7-8,CASSFVTSGSQETQYF,TGTGCCAGCAGCTTCGTCACTAGCGGGAGCCAAGAGACCCAGTACTTC
few,TRBJ1-4,-,TRBV7-9,CASSLAKGARNEKLFF,TGTGCCAGCAGCTTAGCGAAAGGGGCGCGAAATGAAAAACTGTTTTTT
few,TRBJ1-2,-,TRBV5-6,CASSLAGAGSYGYTF,TGTGCCAGCAGCTTGGCCGGGGCAGGATCTTATGGCTACACCTTC
few,TRBJ1-1,-,TRBV6-2/TRBV6-3,CASRASGNTEAFF,TGTGCCAGCAGAGCTTCGGGGAACACTGAAGCTTTCTTT
-,TRBJ2-2,-,TRBV10-3,CAIEAGQNTGELFF,TGTGCCATCGAGGCGGGACAGAACACCGGGGAGCTGTTTTTT
few,TRBJ1-5,TRBD1,TRBV20-1,CSARRGQGRDQPQHF,TGCAGTGCTAGAAGGGGACAGGGTAGGGATCAGCCCCAGCATTTT
few,TRBJ2-3,TRBD2,TRBV28,CASKPPPGLATDTQYF,TGTGCCAGCAAACCTCCCCCGGGACTAGCCACAGATACGCAGTATTTT
few,TRBJ2-2,TRBD1,TRBV20-1,CSAPQAGGTGELFF,TGCAGTGCCCCCCAGGCAGGGGGCACCGGGGAGCTGTTTTTT
-,TRBJ1-2,TRBD1,TRBV4-1,CASRGIGTAYGYTF,TGCGCCAGCAGGGGCATCGGGACAGCCTATGGCTACACCTTC
-,TRBJ2-2,TRBD2,TRBV10-3,CASSRTGGANTGELFF,TGTGCCTCAAGTCGGACGGGGGGGGCGAACACCGGGGAGCTGTTTTTT
many,TRBJ2-7,-,TRBV7-8,CASSSRRFSSYEQYF,TGTGCCAGCAGCTCACGGCGATTCTCCTCCTACGAGCAGTACTTC
-,TRBJ1-1,-,TRBV12-3/TRBV12-4,CASSLTQTTEAFF,TGTGCCAGCAGTTTAACCCAGACCACTGAAGCTTTCTTT
few,TRBJ2-5,-,TRBV20-1,CSAEARGAASSETQYF,TGCAGTGCTGAAGCAAGGGGGGCGGCGTCTTCAGAGACCCAGTACTTC
many,TRBJ1-6,TRBD1,TRBV12-3/TRBV12-4,CASRTRDSDYSPLHF,TGTGCCAGCAGGACCCGGGACAGTGATTATTCACCCCTCCACTTT
-,TRBJ2-3,-,TRBV5-5,CASSNIGYTDTQYF,TGTGCCAGCAGTAATATAGGGTACACAGATACGCAGTATTTT
-,TRBJ1-1,TRBD1,TRBV2,CASTGQGRGEAFF,TGTGCCAGCACGGGACAGGGTCGCGGTGAAGCTTTCTTT
many,TRBJ2-2,TRBD1,TRBV29-1,CSVGTGEGTGELFF,TGCAGCGTCGGGACAGGGGAGGGCACCGGGGAGCTGTTTTTT
many,TRBJ2-1,TRBD1,TRBV12-3/TRBV12-4,CASKQGVGGHEQFF,TGTGCCAGCAAACAGGGGGTTGGGGGCCATGAGCAGTTCTTC